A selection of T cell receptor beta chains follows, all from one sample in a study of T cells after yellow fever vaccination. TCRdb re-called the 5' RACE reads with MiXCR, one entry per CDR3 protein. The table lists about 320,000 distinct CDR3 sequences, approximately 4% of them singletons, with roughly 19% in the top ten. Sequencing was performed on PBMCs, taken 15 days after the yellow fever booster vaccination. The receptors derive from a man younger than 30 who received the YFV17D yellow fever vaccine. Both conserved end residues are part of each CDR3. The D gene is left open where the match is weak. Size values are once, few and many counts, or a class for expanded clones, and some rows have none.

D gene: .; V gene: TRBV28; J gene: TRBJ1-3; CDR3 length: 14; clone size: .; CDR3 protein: CASSSSRSRDTIYF; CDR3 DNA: TGTGCCAGCAGTTCCTCAAGGAGTCGGGACACCATATATTTT
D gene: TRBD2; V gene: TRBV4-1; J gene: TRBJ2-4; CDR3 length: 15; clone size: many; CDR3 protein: CASSQGTSGVGIQYF; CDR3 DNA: TGCGCCAGCAGCCAAGGGACTAGCGGGGTGGGCATTCAGTACTTC
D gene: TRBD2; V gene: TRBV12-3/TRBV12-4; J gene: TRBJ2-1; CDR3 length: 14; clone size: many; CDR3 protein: CASTPGGSYNEQFF; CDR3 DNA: TGTGCCAGCACCCCCGGGGGGTCCTACAATGAGCAGTTCTTC
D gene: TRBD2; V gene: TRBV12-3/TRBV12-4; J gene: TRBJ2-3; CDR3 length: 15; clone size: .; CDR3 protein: CASSLSSGGVVTQYF; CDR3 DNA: TGTGCCAGCAGTTTATCCAGCGGGGGGGTTGTTACGCAGTATTTT
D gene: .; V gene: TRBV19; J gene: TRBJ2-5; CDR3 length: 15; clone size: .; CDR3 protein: CASTPGQTTQETQYF; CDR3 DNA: TGTGCCAGTACCCCCGGCCAGACAACCCAAGAGACCCAGTACTTC
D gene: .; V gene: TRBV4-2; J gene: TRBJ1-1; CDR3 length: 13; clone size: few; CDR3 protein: CASSPQAVSIAFF; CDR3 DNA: TGTGCCAGCAGCCCGCAGGCGGTTTCGATAGCTTTCTTT
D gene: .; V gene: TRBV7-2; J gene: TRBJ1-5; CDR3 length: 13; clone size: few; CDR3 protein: CASSLGRAEPQHF; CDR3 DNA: TGTGCCAGCAGCCTGGGGAGGGCCGAGCCCCAGCATTTT
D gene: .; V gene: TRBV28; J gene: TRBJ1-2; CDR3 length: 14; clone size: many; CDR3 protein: CASSFNTGHQGYTF; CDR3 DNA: TGTGCCAGCAGTTTCAATACGGGCCATCAAGGCTACACCTTC
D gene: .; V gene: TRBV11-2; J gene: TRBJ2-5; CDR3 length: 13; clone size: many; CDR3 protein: CASSTAGKETQYF; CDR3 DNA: TGTGCCAGCAGCACTGCGGGGAAAGAGACCCAGTACTTC
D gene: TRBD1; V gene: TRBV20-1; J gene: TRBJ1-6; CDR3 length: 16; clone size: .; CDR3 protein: CSAIDEGAGRDSPLHF; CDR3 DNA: TGCAGTGCTATTGACGAGGGGGCAGGGCGTGATTCACCCCTCCACTTT
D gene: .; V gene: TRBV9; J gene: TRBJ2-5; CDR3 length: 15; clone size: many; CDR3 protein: CASSVGGAAQETQYF; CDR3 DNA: TGTGCCAGCAGCGTAGGCGGGGCTGCCCAAGAGACCCAGTACTTC
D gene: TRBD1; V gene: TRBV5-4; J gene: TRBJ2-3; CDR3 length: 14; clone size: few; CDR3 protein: CASSRGQGVDTQYF; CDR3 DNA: TGTGCCAGCAGCCGCGGACAGGGGGTGGATACGCAGTATTTT
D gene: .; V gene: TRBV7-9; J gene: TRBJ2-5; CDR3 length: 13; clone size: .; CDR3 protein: CASSEVRGRSQYF; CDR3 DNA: TGTGCCAGCAGCGAGGTCCGGGGGAGGTCCCAGTACTTC
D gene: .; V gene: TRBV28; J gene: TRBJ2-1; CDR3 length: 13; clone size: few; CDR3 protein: CAIGRDSGSEQFF; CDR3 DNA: TGTGCCATCGGTAGGGACTCCGGAAGTGAGCAGTTCTTC
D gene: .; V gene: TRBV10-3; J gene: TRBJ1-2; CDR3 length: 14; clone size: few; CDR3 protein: CAISPIGESEGYTF; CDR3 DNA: TGTGCCATCAGTCCCATTGGCGAATCGGAGGGCTACACCTTC
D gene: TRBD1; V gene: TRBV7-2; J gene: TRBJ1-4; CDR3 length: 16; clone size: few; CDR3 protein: CASSSPGQGAREKLFF; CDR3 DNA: TGTGCCAGCAGCTCTCCGGGACAGGGGGCGCGAGAAAAACTGTTTTTT
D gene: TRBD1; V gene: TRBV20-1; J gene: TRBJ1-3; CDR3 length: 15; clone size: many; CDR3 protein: CSALTTGGPGNTIYF; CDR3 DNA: TGCAGTGCTCTGACGACAGGGGGCCCTGGAAACACCATATATTTT
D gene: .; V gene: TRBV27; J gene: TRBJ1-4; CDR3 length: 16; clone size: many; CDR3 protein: CASSLYTGRTNEKLFF; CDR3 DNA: TGTGCCAGCAGTTTGTATACGGGGAGGACTAATGAAAAACTGTTTTTT
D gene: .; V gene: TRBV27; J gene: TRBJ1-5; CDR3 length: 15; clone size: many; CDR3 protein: CASSPLQGIGQPQHF; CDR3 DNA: TGTGCCAGCTCCCCACTACAGGGTATTGGTCAGCCCCAGCATTTT
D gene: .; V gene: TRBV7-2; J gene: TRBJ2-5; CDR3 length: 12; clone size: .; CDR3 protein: CASSRKKETQYF; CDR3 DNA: TGTGCCAGCAGCCGTAAGAAAGAGACCCAGTACTTC
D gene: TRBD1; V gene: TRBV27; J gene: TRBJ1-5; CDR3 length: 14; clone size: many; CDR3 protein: CASSRDRETQPQHF; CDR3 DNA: TGTGCCAGCAGCCGAGACAGGGAAACTCAGCCCCAGCATTTT
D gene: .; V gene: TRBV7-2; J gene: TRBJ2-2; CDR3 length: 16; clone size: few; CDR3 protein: CASSSTGTLNTGELFF; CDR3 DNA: TGTGCCAGCAGCTCCACCGGGACGCTGAACACCGGGGAGCTGTTTTTT
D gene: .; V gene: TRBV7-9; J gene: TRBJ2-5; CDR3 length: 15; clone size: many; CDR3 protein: CASSLVSQSRETQYF; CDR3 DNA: TGTGCCAGCAGCTTAGTTAGCCAGTCCAGGGAGACCCAGTACTTC
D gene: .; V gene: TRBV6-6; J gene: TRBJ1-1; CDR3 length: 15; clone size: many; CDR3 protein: CASSYLSAGATEAFF; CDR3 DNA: TGTGCCAGCAGTTACCTCTCCGCAGGGGCCACTGAAGCTTTCTTT
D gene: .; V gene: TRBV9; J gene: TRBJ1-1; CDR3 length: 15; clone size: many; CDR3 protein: CASSPKGGANTEAFF; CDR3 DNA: TGTGCCAGCAGCCCTAAGGGGGGCGCGAACACTGAAGCTTTCTTT
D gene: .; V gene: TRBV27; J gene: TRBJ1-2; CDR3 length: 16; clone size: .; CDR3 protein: CASSLNRGASDYGYTF; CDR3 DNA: TGTGCCAGCAGTTTAAATCGTGGGGCATCTGACTATGGCTACACCTTC
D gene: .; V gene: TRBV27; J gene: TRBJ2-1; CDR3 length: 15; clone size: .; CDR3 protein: CASRRRRGGYNEQFF; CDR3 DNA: TGTGCCAGCCGTCGGAGGCGGGGTGGCTACAATGAGCAGTTCTTC
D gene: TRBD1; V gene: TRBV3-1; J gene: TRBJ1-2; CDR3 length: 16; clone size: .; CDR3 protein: CASSQEGDSNNYGYTF; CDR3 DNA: TGTGCCAGCAGCCAAGAAGGGGACAGTAATAACTATGGCTACACCTTC
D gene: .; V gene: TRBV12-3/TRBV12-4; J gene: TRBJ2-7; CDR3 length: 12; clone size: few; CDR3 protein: CASSRNANEQYF; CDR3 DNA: TGTGCCAGCAGCCGAAACGCTAATGAGCAGTACTTC
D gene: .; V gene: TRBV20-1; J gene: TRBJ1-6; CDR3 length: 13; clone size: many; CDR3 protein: CSARGGSYSPLHF; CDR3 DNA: TGCAGTGCTAGAGGGGGTAGTTATTCACCCCTCCACTTT
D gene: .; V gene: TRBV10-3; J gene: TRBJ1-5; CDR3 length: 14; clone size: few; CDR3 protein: CAIGPAESNQPQHF; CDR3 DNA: TGTGCCATCGGGCCCGCGGAGAGCAATCAGCCCCAGCATTTT
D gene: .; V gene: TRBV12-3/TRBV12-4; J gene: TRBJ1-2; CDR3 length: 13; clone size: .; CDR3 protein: CASTAGSGYGYTF; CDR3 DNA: TGTGCCAGCACCGCCGGTTCTGGCTATGGCTACACCTTC
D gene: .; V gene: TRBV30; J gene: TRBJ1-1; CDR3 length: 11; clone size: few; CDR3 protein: CAWSVEIEAFF; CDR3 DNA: TGTGCCTGGAGTGTTGAAATTGAAGCTTTCTTT
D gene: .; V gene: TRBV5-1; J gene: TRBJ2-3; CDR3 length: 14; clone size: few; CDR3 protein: CASSFGPAPDTQYF; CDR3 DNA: TGCGCCAGCAGCTTTGGGCCAGCACCAGATACGCAGTATTTT
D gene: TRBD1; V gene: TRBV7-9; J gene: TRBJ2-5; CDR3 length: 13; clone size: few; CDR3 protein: CASRRDRQETQYF; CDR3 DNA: TGTGCCAGCAGACGGGACAGACAAGAGACCCAGTACTTC
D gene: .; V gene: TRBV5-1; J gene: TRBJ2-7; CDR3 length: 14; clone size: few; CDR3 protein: CASSPRVDGYEQYF; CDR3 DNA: TGCGCCAGCAGCCCCCGGGTCGACGGGTACGAGCAGTACTTC
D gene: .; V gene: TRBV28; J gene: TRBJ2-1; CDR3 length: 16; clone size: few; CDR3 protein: CASSQRGLPTTHEQFF; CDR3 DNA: TGTGCCAGCTCCCAGAGGGGACTTCCTACAACCCATGAGCAGTTCTTC
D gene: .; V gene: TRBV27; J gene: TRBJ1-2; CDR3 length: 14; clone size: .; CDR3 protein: CASSSQAGSMGYTF; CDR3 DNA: TGTGCCAGCAGTTCTCAGGCCGGATCTATGGGCTACACCTTC
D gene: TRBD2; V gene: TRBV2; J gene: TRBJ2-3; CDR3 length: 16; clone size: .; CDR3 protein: CASSDSWGLAEDTQYF; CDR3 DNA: TGTGCCAGCAGTGATTCCTGGGGACTAGCGGAAGATACGCAGTATTTT
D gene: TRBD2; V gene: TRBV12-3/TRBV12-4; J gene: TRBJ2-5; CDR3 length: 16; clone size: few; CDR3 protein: CASSYWGTGTRETQYF; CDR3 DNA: TGTGCCAGCAGCTACTGGGGGACCGGGACTAGAGAGACCCAGTACTTC
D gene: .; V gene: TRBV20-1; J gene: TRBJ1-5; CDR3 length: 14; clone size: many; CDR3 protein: CSARRGDSNQPQHF; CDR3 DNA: TGCAGTGCTCGCCGCGGGGACAGCAATCAGCCCCAGCATTTT
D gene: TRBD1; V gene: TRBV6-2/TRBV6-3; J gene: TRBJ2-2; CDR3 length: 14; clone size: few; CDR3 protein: CASGPTGGTGELFF; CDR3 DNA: TGTGCCAGCGGTCCGACAGGGGGCACCGGGGAGCTGTTTTTT
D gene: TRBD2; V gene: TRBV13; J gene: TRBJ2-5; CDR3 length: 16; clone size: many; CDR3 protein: CASSLGLAGGLETQYF; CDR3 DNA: TGTGCCAGCAGCTTAGGCCTAGCGGGGGGGCTCGAGACCCAGTACTTC
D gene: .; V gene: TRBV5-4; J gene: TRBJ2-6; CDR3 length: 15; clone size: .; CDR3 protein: CASSFGVSGANVLTF; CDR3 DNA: TGTGCCAGCAGCTTCGGCGTCTCTGGGGCCAACGTCCTGACTTTC
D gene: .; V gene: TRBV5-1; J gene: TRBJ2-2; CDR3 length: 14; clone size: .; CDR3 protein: CASSSLVDTGELFF; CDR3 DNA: TGCGCCAGCAGCTCCCTGGTCGACACCGGGGAGCTGTTTTTT
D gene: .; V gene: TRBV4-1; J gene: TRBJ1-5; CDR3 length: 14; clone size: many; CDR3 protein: CASSPSGSNQPQHF; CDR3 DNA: TGCGCCAGCAGCCCCTCGGGGAGCAATCAGCCCCAGCATTTT
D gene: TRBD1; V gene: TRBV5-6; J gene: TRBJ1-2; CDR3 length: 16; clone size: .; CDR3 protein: CASSLDPGQPAYGYTF; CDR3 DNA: TGTGCCAGCAGCTTGGATCCGGGACAGCCGGCCTATGGCTACACCTTC
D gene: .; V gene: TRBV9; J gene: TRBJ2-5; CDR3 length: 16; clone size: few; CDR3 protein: CASSPSTNRDQETQYF; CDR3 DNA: TGTGCCAGCAGCCCTAGCACCAACCGGGACCAAGAGACCCAGTACTTC
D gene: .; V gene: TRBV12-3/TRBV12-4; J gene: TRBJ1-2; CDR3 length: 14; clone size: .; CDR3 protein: CASSLGYYLYGYTF; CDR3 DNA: TGTGCCAGCAGTTTGGGCTACTACCTCTATGGCTACACCTTC
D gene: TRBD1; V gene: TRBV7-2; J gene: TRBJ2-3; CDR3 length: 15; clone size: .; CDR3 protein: CASSVDRGRADTQYF; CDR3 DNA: TGTGCCAGCAGCGTAGACAGGGGGCGAGCAGATACGCAGTATTTT
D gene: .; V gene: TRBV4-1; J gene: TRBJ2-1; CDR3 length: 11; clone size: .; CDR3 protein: CASNQDNEQFF; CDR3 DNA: TGCGCCAGCAACCAGGATAATGAGCAGTTCTTC
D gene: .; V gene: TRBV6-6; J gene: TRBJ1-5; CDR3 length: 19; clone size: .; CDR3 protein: CASSYSRYRVEVVNQPQHF; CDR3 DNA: TGTGCCAGCAGTTACTCGAGGTACAGGGTGGAGGTGGTGAATCAGCCCCAGCATTTT
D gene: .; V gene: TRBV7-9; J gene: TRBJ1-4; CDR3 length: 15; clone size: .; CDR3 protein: CASSHWDHMNEKLFF; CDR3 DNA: TGTGCCAGCAGTCACTGGGACCACATGAATGAAAAACTGTTTTTT
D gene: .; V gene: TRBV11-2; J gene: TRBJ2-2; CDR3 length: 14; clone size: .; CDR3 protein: CASSLQPNTGELFF; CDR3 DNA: TGTGCCAGCAGCTTGCAACCGAACACCGGGGAGCTGTTTTTT